This T cell receptor beta chain was sequenced in a study of blood T cell repertoires in COVID-19. From germline, CDR1 is MNHEY and CDR2 SVGAGI. V lost 6 bases, J lost 0 bases, and 5 bases lay in between. The CDR3 contains 12 residues. As processed by the authors: Estimates of nucleated cell counts were drawn from the amplification of reference gene primers. Data came from immunoSEQ multiplex PCR; TCRdb stores just in-frame clones and leaves some out. V and J calls and clone size come straight from that table; D and trimming were deduced from the DNA. Here the sample spans 170,000 or so clones, about 86% being singletons.

This clonotype originated in a woman between 65 and 79 years old with COVID-19, enrolled during active disease. Sequencing was done on a sample of peripheral blood. The chain couples TRBV6-5 to TRBJ1-1; no definite D call. CDR3 DNA: TGTGCCAGCAGATCAGTGAACACTGAAGCTTTCTTT. Translating it yields CASRSVNTEAFF.